This is a list of T cell receptor beta chains from one sample in a study of regulatory T cells in long-lasting Graves disease. MiXCR, run by TCRdb on the multiplex PCR reads, gives a single entry per CDR3 protein. In the table there are approximately 560,000 distinct CDR3 sequences, 15% to 20% of which are singletons. The same specimen was also included in a second study, on T cells in Graves' hyperthyroidism and ophthalmopathy.

The sample here was peripheral blood mononuclear cells (PBMCs), taken at new diagnosis, from a patient treated with antithyroid drugs. The receptor source for this set is a young man with Graves disease. Both conserved end residues are part of each CDR3. The D gene is left open where the match is weak. Rows may omit the clone size; those that give it use once, few, many or a size class.

V	J	size	D	DNA	CDR3
TRBV5-1	TRBJ2-5	few	.	TGCGCCAGCAGCGCGGCCTCGGTAGAATCGGAGACCCAGTACTTC	CASSAASVESETQYF
TRBV11-2	TRBJ2-1	many	.	TGTGCCAGCAGCCAGGCCCCACGAGGGGGTTTTGGCAATGAGCAGTTCTTC	CASSQAPRGGFGNEQFF
TRBV3-1	TRBJ2-1	many	.	TGTGCCAGCAGACAAAACCTAAACAATGAGCAGTTCTTC	CASRQNLNNEQFF
TRBV7-8	TRBJ2-5	many	.	TGTGCCAGCAGCTTAGTGGGGCAAGAGACCCAGTACTTC	CASSLVGQETQYF
TRBV6-4	TRBJ1-6	few	.	TGTGCCAGCAGACCGACAGTGGGGAATTCACCCCTCCACTTT	CASRPTVGNSPLHF
TRBV6-5	TRBJ2-7	many	.	TGTGCCAGCAGTTACTTGGGGCAGAATCCCTACGAGCAGTACTTC	CASSYLGQNPYEQYF
TRBV7-3	TRBJ1-5	.	.	TGTGCCAGCAGCCCAACCGTGGAGGGGCATCAGCCCCAGCATTTT	CASSPTVEGHQPQHF
TRBV11-2	TRBJ1-2	many	.	TGTGCCAGCAGCCAAGGACAGCCCTATGGCTACACCTTC	CASSQGQPYGYTF
TRBV3-1	TRBJ2-1	many	TRBD2	TGTGCCAGCAGCCAAGAGCGACTAGCGGGAGTTTTTGTGTTCTTC	CASSQERLAGVFVFF
TRBV5-4	TRBJ2-3	few	TRBD2	TGTGCCAGCAGCTCCCTTGGTAGCGGGAGGTGGGATACGCAGTATTTT	CASSSLGSGRWDTQYF
TRBV19	TRBJ1-5	few	TRBD1	TGTGCCAGTAGTACAACCACAGGGGGCAGTCAGCCCCAGCATTTT	CASSTTTGGSQPQHF
TRBV6-2/TRBV6-3	TRBJ2-3	many	.	TGTGCCAGCAGTTATCGCGCTGGGGGGCACACAGATACGCAGTATTTT	CASSYRAGGHTDTQYF
TRBV7-3	TRBJ2-1	few	TRBD2	TGTGCCAGCAGCTCGCAGACTAGCGGAGGGGGGGGTTACAATGAGCAGTTCTTC	CASSSQTSGGGGYNEQFF
TRBV7-2	TRBJ2-5	few	.	TGTGCCAGCAGCCAGGAGCGGGTTCAAGAGACCCAGTACTTC	CASSQERVQETQYF
TRBV27	TRBJ2-3	few	TRBD1	TGTGCCAGCACCCGGACAGGGGGAACAGATACGCAGTATTTT	CASTRTGGTDTQYF
TRBV28	TRBJ2-7	many	TRBD1	TGTGCCAGCTTGACCCGGGACAGGGCCTACGAGCAGTACTTC	CASLTRDRAYEQYF
TRBV20-1	TRBJ2-5	few	.	TGCAGTGCTAGAGATAGGGGGAAGGAGACCCAGTACTTC	CSARDRGKETQYF
TRBV4-1	TRBJ1-5	few	.	TGCGCCAGCAGCCTTAGGATCTATAGCAATCAGCCCCAGCATTTT	CASSLRIYSNQPQHF
TRBV7-3	TRBJ2-7	.	TRBD1	TGTGCCAGCAGCATCGCAGGGACAGTTAGTATCTACGAGCAGTACTTC	CASSIAGTVSIYEQYF
TRBV28	TRBJ1-6	.	.	TGTGCCAGCACCCGACCAACCGGGCCGACCCGTTATTCACCCCTCCACTTT	CASTRPTGPTRYSPLHF
TRBV12-3/TRBV12-4	TRBJ2-1	many	.	TGTGCCAGCAGTTTAGCGGCTAGCGAGCAGTTCTTC	CASSLAASEQFF
TRBV28	TRBJ1-1	many	.	TGTGCCAGCAGCTTCCGGGGGAACACTGAAGCTTTCTTT	CASSFRGNTEAFF
TRBV12-3/TRBV12-4	TRBJ2-1	.	TRBD2	TGTGCCAGCAGTACCCGCCTGGGGGGAGGGCTAGTATCCTACAATGAGCAGTTCTTC	CASSTRLGGGLVSYNEQFF
TRBV24-1	TRBJ2-1	many	TRBD1	TGTGCCACCAGTACGCCGGGACAGGTAAACAATGAGCAGTTCTTC	CATSTPGQVNNEQFF
TRBV6-5	TRBJ2-7	many	.	TGTGCCAGCAGTTACGGCGTCGGTTCTGCCTACGAGCAGTACTTC	CASSYGVGSAYEQYF
TRBV7-8	TRBJ2-7	.	.	TGTGCCAGCAGCTTAAGGTATAGGTACGAGCAGTACTTC	CASSLRYRYEQYF
TRBV27	TRBJ2-7	many	.	TGTGCCAGCAGTTTTCTGGAACCGCCCTACGAGCAGTACTTC	CASSFLEPPYEQYF
TRBV27	TRBJ2-7	few	.	TGTGCCAGCAGTCCTTCGGGAGTGGACTACGAGCAGTACTTC	CASSPSGVDYEQYF
TRBV5-6	TRBJ2-7	.	.	TGTGCCAGCAGCTTCACGCGGTTAGACTCCTACGAGCAGTACTTC	CASSFTRLDSYEQYF
TRBV12-3/TRBV12-4	TRBJ2-1	.	.	TGTGCCAGCAGTAGGAGAGCCGACCCGTTAAAAAACAATGAGCAGTTCTTC	CASSRRADPLKNNEQFF
TRBV18	TRBJ2-1	.	TRBD2	TGTGCCAGCTCCCGCGGGAGGGCCTTACTTGAGCAGTTCTTC	CASSRGRALLEQFF
TRBV19	TRBJ2-5	few	TRBD2	TGTGCCAGTAGTATAGAGGGAGGGTCCCAAGAGACCCAGTACTTC	CASSIEGGSQETQYF
TRBV28	TRBJ1-2	few	TRBD1	TGTGCCAGCAGTGTGACAGGGACCTATGGCTACACCTTC	CASSVTGTYGYTF
TRBV6-1	TRBJ1-4	few	TRBD1	TGTGCCAGCAGGTCCGACAGGGAAGATGAAAAACTGTTTTTT	CASRSDREDEKLFF
TRBV5-4	TRBJ1-3	.	.	TGTGCCAGCAGCAATCCCGGCGCTGGAAACACCATATATTTT	CASSNPGAGNTIYF
TRBV7-9	TRBJ1-1	.	TRBD1	TGTGCCAGCAGCTTAGCAGGACAGGGGTACACTGAAGCTTTCTTT	CASSLAGQGYTEAFF
TRBV10-3	TRBJ2-7	many	TRBD1	TGTGCCATCAGTCCCCCAGGGGGCGGGGAGCAGTACTTC	CAISPPGGGEQYF
TRBV6-2/TRBV6-3	TRBJ2-5	.	.	TGTGCCAGCAGTGAAAGGAGTTGGGGGGAAGAGACCCAGTACTTC	CASSERSWGEETQYF
TRBV20-1	TRBJ1-6	few	.	TGCAGTGCTACCGAACCTGGGTCACCCCTCCACTTT	CSATEPGSPLHF
TRBV18	TRBJ1-4	.	.	TGTGCCAGCTCACCGTCCCCTAATGAAAAACTGTTTTTT	CASSPSPNEKLFF
TRBV20-1	TRBJ2-7	many	.	TGCAGTGCTAGAAAGCTAGTTTCCTACGAGCAGTACTTC	CSARKLVSYEQYF
TRBV20-1	TRBJ1-3	few	.	TGCAGTGCTAGAGACGAGCTTGGAAACACCATATATTTT	CSARDELGNTIYF
TRBV9	TRBJ2-5	.	.	TGTGCCAGCAGCGTAGGGCCGACACTACAAGAGACCCAGTACTTC	CASSVGPTLQETQYF
TRBV7-8	TRBJ1-2	many	.	TGTGCCAGCAGCCCGGGCGGAGGAGACCGTAACTATGGCTACACCTTC	CASSPGGGDRNYGYTF
TRBV27	TRBJ2-1	.	TRBD1	TGTGCCAGCCAGACAGGGAGCTCCTACAATGAGCAGTTCTTC	CASQTGSSYNEQFF
TRBV30	TRBJ1-4	.	.	TGTGCCTGGAGCGTATTGGGACACCCGAATGAAAAACTGTTTTTT	CAWSVLGHPNEKLFF
TRBV7-2	TRBJ2-5	.	.	TGTGCCAGCAGCTTATCGACGGAGGCCCAGTACTTC	CASSLSTEAQYF
TRBV6-5	TRBJ2-7	few	.	TGTGCCAGCAGTTTCAGGGCTAGAGGCTACGAGCAGTACTTC	CASSFRARGYEQYF
TRBV7-2	TRBJ2-7	many	TRBD2	TGTGCCAGCAGCTTAGGACTAGCGCTCTACGAGCAGTACTTC	CASSLGLALYEQYF
TRBV2	TRBJ2-1	many	TRBD2	TGTGCCAGCGGCGGGAGGGGATACAATGAGCAGTTCTTC	CASGGRGYNEQFF
TRBV20-1	TRBJ2-7	.	.	TGCAGTGGAGCCCCGGGGGCTTACGAGCAGTACTTC	CSGAPGAYEQYF
TRBV4-1	TRBJ2-1	.	.	TGCGCCAGCAGCCTTCCTCGGACAAGGGCTAGTTTATTCGGTGAGCAGTTCTTC	CASSLPRTRASLFGEQFF
TRBV10-3	TRBJ1-1	many	TRBD1	TGTGCCATCAGGCAGGAGACAGGGGTCCTCACTGAAGCTTTCTTT	CAIRQETGVLTEAFF
TRBV30	TRBJ2-5	few	TRBD2	TGTGCCTGGGGTCGCGGGGGGCGAGAGACCCAGTACTTC	CAWGRGGRETQYF
TRBV3-1	TRBJ2-1	few	TRBD2	TGTGCCAGCAGCCCTCCTCCGGGACTAGCGGGAAAGAATGAGGAGCAGTTCTTC	CASSPPPGLAGKNEEQFF